The 22 T cell receptor beta chains presented below share a single source sample, sequenced in a study of OX40 agonist ivuxolimab in advanced cancers. Using immunoSEQ multiplex PCR, the repertoire was profiled, and TCRdb retains in-frame clones only, with some absent. The data show almost 50,000 clones, around 81% seen once. The source material was CD4+ or CD8+ T cells sorted from blood, sampled in a trial of the OX40 agonist ivuxolimab. These receptors were taken from an adult with an advanced solid tumor such as melanoma, head and neck, liver or kidney cancer.

This clone was seen more than once but under ten times. This rearrangement joins TRBV4-1 to TRBJ2-5, with a weak D call TRBD2 (6 bases). Deletions cut 0 bases from V and 4 bases from J, with 12 bases between. CDR1 and CDR2 from the germline V gene are MGHRA and YSYEKL. The CDR3 is made up of 15 amino acids. CDR3 residues: CASSQDTGAGETQYF. CDR3 coding DNA: TGCGCCAGCAGCCAAGATACGGGAGCTGGAGAGACCCAGTACTTC.

This sequence joins TRBV29-1 and TRBJ2-1; possible D gene TRBD2, 5 bases. CDR1 is SQVTM, CDR2 ANQGSEA, per germline. Trimming shortened V by 0 bases and J by 0 bases, and 9 bases separated the two germline ends. The CDR3 contains 15 residues. Here the CDR3 reads CSVEDLEGSYNEQFF. The CDR3 nucleotides are TGCAGCGTTGAAGATCTAGAGGGCTCCTACAATGAGCAGTTCTTC.

This sequence joins TRBV28 and TRBJ2-1; TRBD2 aligns across 12 bases. Germline V lookup: CDR1 MDHEN, CDR2 SYDVKM. The CDR3 runs 20 residues. Germline trimming cut 3 bases from V and 1 base from J; bases unmatched to any gene: 13. CDR3 region: CASSFPRGLAGTFSYNEQFF. Here the CDR3 DNA reads TGTGCCAGCAGTTTTCCGCGCGGACTAGCGGGAACTTTTTCCTACAATGAGCAGTTCTTC.

This clone was counted a single time. The rearrangement links TRBV25-1 to TRBJ1-4; D gene unclear. V dropped 1 base and J dropped 4 bases, with 10 bases sitting between them. CDR3 length equals 15 residues. The V gene's germline CDR1 is MGHDK and CDR2 SYGVNS. The CDR3 bases are TGTGCCAGCAGTGAATCCGGGGATATTAATGAAAAACTGTTTTTT. Amino acid sequence: CASSESGDINEKLFF. The whole variable domain, filled in from reference TRBV25-1 and TRBJ1-4, reads EADIYQTPRYLVIGTGKKITLECSQTMGHDKMYWYQQDPGMELHLIHYSYGVNSTEKGDLSSESTVSRIRTEHFPLTLESARPSHTSQYLCASSESGDINEKLFFGSGTQLSVL.

This clone came up once. V and J are TRBV4-3 and TRBJ1-3; TRBD1 is a possible D gene (6 bases). There are 16 residues in the CDR3. V was shortened by 0 bases and J by 4 bases, with 13 bases between the two germline ends. Looked up from germline, CDR1 is LGHNA and CDR2 is YSLEER. This CDR3 is CASSQEGHLKGNTIYF. The CDR3 region has the DNA TGCGCCAGCAGCCAAGAGGGACACCTCAAGGGAAACACCATATATTTT.

The V and J genes are TRBV14 and TRBJ2-1; possibly TRBD1 for D (6 bases). The CDR3 contains 14 residues. V shed 0 bases and J shed 8 bases, with 11 bases lying between them. Per germline, CDR1 SGHDN and CDR2 FVKESK. The CDR3 loop is CASSQENRDDEQFF. The CDR3 bases are TGTGCCAGCAGCCAAGAGAACAGGGATGATGAGCAGTTCTTC. Using reference TRBV14 and TRBJ2-1 for the parts outside the CDR3, the full variable domain is EAGVTQFPSHSVIEKGQTVTLRCDPISGHDNLYWYRRVMGKEIKFLLHFVKESKQDESGMPNNRFLAERTGGTYSTLKVQPAELEDSGVYFCASSQENRDDEQFFGPGTRLTVL.

The chain links TRBV6-6 to TRBJ2-5, with D tentatively TRBD1 or TRBD2 (5 bases each). Germline assignment: CDR1 MNHNY and CDR2 SVGAGI (reference sequence). The CDR3 has 12 residues. The V gene lost 6 bases and the J gene lost 2 bases, with 7 bases spanning the gap. The CDR3 sequence is CASRGEQETQYF. In DNA, the CDR3 is TGTGCCAGCAGGGGGGAGCAAGAGACCCAGTACTTC.

The genes are TRBV13 and TRBJ2-3; 9 bases map to TRBD2. The CDR3 sequence is 17 residues long. Trimming took 2 bases from V and 3 from J; bases not matched to a gene: 9. Germline values: CDR1 PRHDT, CDR2 FYEKMQ (reference sequence). CDR3 protein: CASSLPDLAGRTDTQYF. DNA of the CDR3: TGTGCCAGCAGCTTACCGGATCTAGCGGGAAGGACAGATACGCAGTATTTT.

The chain couples TRBV7-9 to TRBJ2-7, with D possibly called TRBD1 or TRBD2 (6 bases each). The CDR3 has 14 residues. Germline-derived CDR1 and CDR2 are SEHNR and FQNEAQ (reference sequence). V lost 5 bases to trimming and J lost 4 bases, with 15 bases between them. CDR3 amino acids: CASSAALGGYEQYF. The CDR3, as DNA: TGTGCCAGCAGCGCCGCCTTAGGGGGGTACGAGCAGTACTTC.

J is TRBJ2-3 and V is TRBV6-6; D is unclear. The V and J ends lost 4 bases and 0 bases respectively, with 5 bases between them. The germline CDR1 and CDR2 sequences are MNHNY and SVGAGI (reference sequence). There are 13 residues in the CDR3. The CDR3 DNA reads TGTGCCAGCAGTTTAACTAGCACAGATACGCAGTATTTT. Protein sequence: CASSLTSTDTQYF.

This clone was detected only a few times. V and J are TRBV7-8 and TRBJ1-2, with 7 positions matching TRBD1. The V gene's germline CDR1 is SGHVS and CDR2 FQNEAQ. The trim removed 4 bases at V and 0 bases at J, leaving 17 bases unmatched. This CDR3 has 19 residues. The CDR3 here is CASSSLRAWDSQANYGYTF. The DNA of the CDR3 is TGTGCCAGCAGCTCCTTAAGGGCTTGGGACAGTCAAGCTAACTATGGCTACACCTTC.

The chain couples TRBV5-6 to TRBJ1-1; 7 bases are a match to TRBD1. V was pared by 4 bases and J by 4 bases, with 7 bases of the junction left unmatched. The CDR3 contains 14 residues. Per the germline V gene, CDR1 is SGHDT and CDR2 is YYEEEE. CDR3 in amino acids: CASSPTGFRTEAFF. The CDR3, as DNA: TGTGCCAGCAGCCCGACAGGGTTTCGCACTGAAGCTTTCTTT.

The chain employs TRBV27 and TRBJ1-3; D gene ambiguous. The length of the CDR3 is 13 residues. CDR1 and CDR2 (germline): MNHEY, SMNVEV (reference sequence). V dropped 5 bases and J dropped 8 bases, with 13 bases sitting between them. DNA for the CDR3: TGTGCCAGCAGTAAAACTCTGGCGCACACCATATATTTT. Protein product: CASSKTLAHTIYF.

This clone was observed a single time. The chain joins TRBV28 to TRBJ2-3, with TRBD2 matching 10 bases. Losses at the gene ends were 8 bases for V and 0 bases for J; bases not matched to a gene: 5. The CDR3 is 15 amino acids. From germline, CDR1 is MDHEN and CDR2 SYDVKM. This chain's CDR3 is CASLRLAGSTDTQYF. The CDR3 nucleotides read TGTGCCAGCTTAAGACTAGCGGGTAGCACAGATACGCAGTATTTT.

V and J are TRBV11-2 and TRBJ2-3, with D unclear. There are 12 residues in the CDR3. Per germline, CDR1 SGHAT and CDR2 FQNNGV. Between the trimmed V and J ends, which lost 1 base and 8 bases, there was a span of 7 bases. This CDR3 is CASSLGLFTQYF. CDR3 DNA: TGTGCCAGCAGCTTAGGCCTGTTTACGCAGTATTTT.

V usage is TRBV27 and J usage is TRBJ1-2; a weak D match, TRBD1 (5 bases). The CDR3 extends over 13 amino acids. Germline CDR1 is MNHEY and CDR2 is SMNVEV (reference sequence). The V end lost 2 bases, the J end lost 2 bases, and 6 bases lay between the germline ends. CDR3 sequence reads: CASSLPGNYGYTF. As DNA, the CDR3 is TGTGCCAGCAGTTTACCAGGGAACTATGGCTACACCTTC.

This clone was seen many times. The rearrangement joins TRBV27 to TRBJ1-4; TRBD1 is a possible D gene (5 bases). The germline V gene encodes CDR1 MNHEY and CDR2 SMNVEV (reference sequence). Trimming took 5 bases from V and 4 from J, leaving 14 bases between them. The CDR3 extends over 15 amino acids. CDR3 residues: CASSPQGFLNEKLFF. The CDR3 region has the DNA TGTGCCAGCAGTCCGCAGGGCTTTCTTAATGAAAAACTGTTTTTT.

The genes are TRBV5-8 and TRBJ2-3, with 10 bases fitting TRBD1. Germline CDR1 is SGHTS and CDR2 is YDEGEE. V trimming: 4 bases; J trimming: 1 base; junction bases outside the gene matches: 6. The CDR3 has 16 amino acids. The CDR3 region is CASSLGTGEGTDTQYF. DNA of the CDR3: TGTGCCAGCAGCCTGGGGACAGGGGAAGGCACAGATACGCAGTATTTT.

This clone has a single count. This sequence joins TRBV6-1 and TRBJ2-7; D is undetermined. Trimming left V 2 bases short and J 3 bases short, with 11 bases between. CDR1 is MNHNS and CDR2 is SASEGT in the germline V gene. The CDR3 length is 14 residues. The CDR3 loop is CASSEFGPNYEQYV. The CDR3 region has the DNA TGTGCCAGCAGTGAATTCGGGCCGAACTACGAGCAGTACGTC.

The rearrangement joins TRBV25-1 to TRBJ1-1, with unresolved D. V shed 8 bases and J shed 11 bases, with 15 bases lying between them. From germline, CDR1 is MGHDK and CDR2 SYGVNS. CDR3 length: 11 amino acids. The CDR3 here is CASGGWDGAFF. The CDR3 DNA reads as TGTGCCAGCGGAGGGTGGGATGGGGCTTTCTTT.

The V and J genes are TRBV20-1 and TRBJ2-1; D gene unclear. The germline gives CDR1 DFQATT, CDR2 SNEGSKA (reference sequence). V was clipped by 3 bases and J by 5 bases, with 2 bases between them. The CDR3 has 10 residues. In nucleotides, the CDR3 is TGCAGTGCTAGGAACAATGAGCAGTTCTTC. Its translation is CSARNNEQFF.

V and J are TRBV28 and TRBJ1-1; TRBD1 agrees at 7 bases. The CDR3 runs 13 residues. The germline CDR1 and CDR2 sequences are MDHEN and SYDVKM. V dropped 6 bases and J dropped 4; count of bases not matched to a gene: 5. CDR3 nucleotide sequence: TGTGCCAGCAGGCAACAGGGGAGCACTGAAGCTTTCTTT. Translation: CASRQQGSTEAFF. The whole variable domain, remainder taken from reference TRBV28 and TRBJ1-1, is DVKVTQSSRYLVKRTGEKVFLECVQDMDHENMFWYRQDPGLGLRLIYFSYDVKMKEKGDIPEGYSVSREKKERFSLILESASTNQTSMYLCASRQQGSTEAFFGQGTRLTVV.